Here is one T cell receptor (beta chain) with its context. Reverse transcribed after extraction, RNA yielded cDNA as the sequencing template. Measured with immunoSEQ multiplex PCR; TCRdb has only the in-frame clones, and not every one. The sample lists fewer than 200,000 clones, approximately 60% occurring once. These data originate in a study of CD8+ T cells in alopecia areata. The treatment is: oral pan-JAK inhibitor, 5-10 mg twice daily. With 3 bases removed from V and 8 bases from J, the gap between germline ends came to 16 bases. Germline V gives CDR1 GTSNPN, CDR2 SVGIG (reference sequence). The length of the CDR3 is 13 residues.

The clonotype comes from a human donor with alopecia areata. The chain has TRBV30 and TRBJ1-2; D not resolved. Here the sequenced sample was CD4+ T cells sorted from blood, taken at week 24, from a patient treated with tofacitinib. DNA for the CDR3: TGTGCCTGGAGCGTCGTCCTCTCGGGAGGCTACACCTTC. Its translation: CAWSVVLSGGYTF.